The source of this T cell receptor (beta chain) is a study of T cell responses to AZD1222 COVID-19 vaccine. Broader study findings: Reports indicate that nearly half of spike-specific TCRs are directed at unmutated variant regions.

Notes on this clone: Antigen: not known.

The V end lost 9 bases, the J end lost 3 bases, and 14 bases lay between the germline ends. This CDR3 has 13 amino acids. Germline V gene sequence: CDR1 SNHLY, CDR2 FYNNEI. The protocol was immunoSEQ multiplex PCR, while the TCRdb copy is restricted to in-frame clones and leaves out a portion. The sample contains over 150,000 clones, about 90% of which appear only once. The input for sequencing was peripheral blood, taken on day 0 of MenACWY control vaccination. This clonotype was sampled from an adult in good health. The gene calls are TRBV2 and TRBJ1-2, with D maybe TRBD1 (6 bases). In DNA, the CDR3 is TGTGCCAGTGTCACAGGGCAGGACTATGGCTACACCTTC. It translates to CASVTGQDYGYTF.